Sequencing of this TCR beta chain was carried out in a study of cytomegalovirus exposure and HLA in healthy donors. General study results and limits: Productive status was seen about 87% or about 30% of the time for most TCR beta V segments in an earlier analysis. The study labeled approximately 150 TCR beta chains cytomegalovirus-associated.

PCR used 60 Vbeta primers and 13 Jbeta primers. Method: immunoSEQ multiplex PCR; TCRdb's copy keeps in-frame clones and lacks some. This table has 75,000 to 100,000 clones, more than 70% appearing once. From germline, CDR1 is MNHNS and CDR2 SASEGT. This CDR3 comprises 17 residues. V was clipped by 1 base and J by 5 bases; unmatched bases: 13. This clone has just one count. Its target is unknown. The V gene is TRBV6-1, the J gene TRBJ1-1; 7 bases agree with TRBD1. The source material was PBMCs. The TCR comes from a man aged 18-30 years in good health and CMV-seropositive. Here the CDR3 reads CASSEEIRQGGKTEAFF. The CDR3 region has the DNA TGTGCCAGCAGTGAAGAAATCCGACAGGGAGGAAAGACTGAAGCTTTCTTT.